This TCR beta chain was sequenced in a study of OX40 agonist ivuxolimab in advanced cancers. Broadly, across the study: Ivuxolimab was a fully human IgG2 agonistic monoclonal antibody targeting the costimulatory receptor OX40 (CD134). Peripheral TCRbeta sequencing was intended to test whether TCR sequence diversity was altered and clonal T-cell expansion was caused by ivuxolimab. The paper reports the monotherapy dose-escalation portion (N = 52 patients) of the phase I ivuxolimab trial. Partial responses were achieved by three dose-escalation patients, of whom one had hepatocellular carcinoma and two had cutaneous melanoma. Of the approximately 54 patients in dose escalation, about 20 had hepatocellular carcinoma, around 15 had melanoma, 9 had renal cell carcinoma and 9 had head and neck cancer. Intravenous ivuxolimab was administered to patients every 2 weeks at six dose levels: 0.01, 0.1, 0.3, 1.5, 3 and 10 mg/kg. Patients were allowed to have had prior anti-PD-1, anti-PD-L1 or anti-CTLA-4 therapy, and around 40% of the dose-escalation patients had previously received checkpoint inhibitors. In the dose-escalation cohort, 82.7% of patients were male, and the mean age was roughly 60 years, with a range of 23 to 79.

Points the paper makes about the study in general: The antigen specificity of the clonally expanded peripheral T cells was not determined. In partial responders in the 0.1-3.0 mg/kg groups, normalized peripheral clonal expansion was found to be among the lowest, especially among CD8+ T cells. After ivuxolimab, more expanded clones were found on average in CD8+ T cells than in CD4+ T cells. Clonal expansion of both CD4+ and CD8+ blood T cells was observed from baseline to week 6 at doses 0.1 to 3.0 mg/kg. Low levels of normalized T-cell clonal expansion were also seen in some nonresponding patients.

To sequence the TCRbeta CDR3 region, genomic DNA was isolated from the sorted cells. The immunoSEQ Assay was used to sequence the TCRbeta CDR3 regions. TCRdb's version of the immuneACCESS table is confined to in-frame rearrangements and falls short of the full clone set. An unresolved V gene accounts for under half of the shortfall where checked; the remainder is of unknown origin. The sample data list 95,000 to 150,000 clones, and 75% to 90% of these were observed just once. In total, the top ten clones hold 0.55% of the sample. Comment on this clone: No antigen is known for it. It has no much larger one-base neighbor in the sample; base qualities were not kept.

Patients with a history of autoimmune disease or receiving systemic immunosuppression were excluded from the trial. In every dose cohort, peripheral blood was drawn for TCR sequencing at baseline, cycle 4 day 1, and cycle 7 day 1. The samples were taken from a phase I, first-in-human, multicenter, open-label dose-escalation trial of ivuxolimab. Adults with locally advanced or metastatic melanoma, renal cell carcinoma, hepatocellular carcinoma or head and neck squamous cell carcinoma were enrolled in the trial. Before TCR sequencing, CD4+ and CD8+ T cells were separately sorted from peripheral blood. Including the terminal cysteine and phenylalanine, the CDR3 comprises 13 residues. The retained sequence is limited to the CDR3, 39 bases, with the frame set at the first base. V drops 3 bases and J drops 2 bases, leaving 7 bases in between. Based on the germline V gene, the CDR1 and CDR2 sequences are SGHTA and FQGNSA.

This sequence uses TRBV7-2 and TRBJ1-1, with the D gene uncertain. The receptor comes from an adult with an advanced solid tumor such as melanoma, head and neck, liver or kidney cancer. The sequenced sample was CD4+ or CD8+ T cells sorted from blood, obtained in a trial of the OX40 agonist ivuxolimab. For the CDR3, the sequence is CASSFSPNTEAFF. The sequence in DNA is TGTGCCAGCAGCTTCTCGCCAAACACTGAAGCTTTCTTT.